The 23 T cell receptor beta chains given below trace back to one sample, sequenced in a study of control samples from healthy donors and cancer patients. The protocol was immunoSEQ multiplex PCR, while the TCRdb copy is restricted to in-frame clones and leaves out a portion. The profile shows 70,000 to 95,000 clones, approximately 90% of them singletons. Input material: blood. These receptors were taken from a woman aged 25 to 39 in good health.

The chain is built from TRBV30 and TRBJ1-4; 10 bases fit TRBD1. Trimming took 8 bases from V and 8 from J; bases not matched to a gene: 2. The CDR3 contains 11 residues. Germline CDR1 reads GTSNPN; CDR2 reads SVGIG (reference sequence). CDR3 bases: TGTGCCGAGGACAGGGGGGAAAAACTGTTTTTT. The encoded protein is CAEDRGEKLFF.

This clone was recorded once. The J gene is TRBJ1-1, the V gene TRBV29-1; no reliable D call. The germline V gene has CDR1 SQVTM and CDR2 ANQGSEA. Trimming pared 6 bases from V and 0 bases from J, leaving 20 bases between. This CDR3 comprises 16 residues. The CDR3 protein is CSVSPYAADVNTEAFF. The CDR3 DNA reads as TGCAGCGTGTCCCCCTATGCCGCGGATGTGAACACTGAAGCTTTCTTT.

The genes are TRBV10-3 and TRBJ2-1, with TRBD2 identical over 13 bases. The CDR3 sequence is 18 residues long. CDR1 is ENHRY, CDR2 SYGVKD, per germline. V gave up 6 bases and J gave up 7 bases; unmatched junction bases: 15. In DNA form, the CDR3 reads TGTGCCATCAGCCCCTCTATATCACTAGCGGGAGGGCAAAATGAGCAGTTCTTC. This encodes CAISPSISLAGGQNEQFF.

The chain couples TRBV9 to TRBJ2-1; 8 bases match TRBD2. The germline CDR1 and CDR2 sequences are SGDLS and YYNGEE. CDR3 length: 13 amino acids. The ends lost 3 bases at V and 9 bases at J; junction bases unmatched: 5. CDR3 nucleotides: TGTGCCAGCAGCGCGGGGGGGCCCGGTGAGCAGTTCTTC. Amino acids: CASSAGGPGEQFF.

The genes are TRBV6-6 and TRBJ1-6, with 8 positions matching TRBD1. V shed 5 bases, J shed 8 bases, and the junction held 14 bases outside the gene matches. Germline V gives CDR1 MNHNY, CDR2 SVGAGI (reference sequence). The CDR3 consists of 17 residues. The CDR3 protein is CASSLRTGYFLDSPLHF. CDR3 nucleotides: TGTGCCAGCAGTCTCCGGACAGGGTACTTCCTGGATTCACCCCTCCACTTT.

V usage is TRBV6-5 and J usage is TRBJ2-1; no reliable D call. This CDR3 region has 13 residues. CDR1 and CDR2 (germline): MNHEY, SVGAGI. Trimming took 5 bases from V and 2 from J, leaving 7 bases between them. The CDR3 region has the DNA TGTGCCAGCAGTCAACACACCTACAATGAGCAGTTCTTC. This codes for CASSQHTYNEQFF.

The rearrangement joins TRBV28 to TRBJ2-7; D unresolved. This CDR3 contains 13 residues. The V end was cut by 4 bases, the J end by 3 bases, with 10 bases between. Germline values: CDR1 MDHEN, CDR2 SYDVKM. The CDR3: CASSSGPIYEQYF. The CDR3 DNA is TGTGCCAGCAGTTCCGGGCCGATCTACGAGCAGTACTTC. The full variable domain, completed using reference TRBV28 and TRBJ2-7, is DVKVTQSSRYLVKRTGEKVFLECVQDMDHENMFWYRQDPGLGLRLIYFSYDVKMKEKGDIPEGYSVSREKKERFSLILESASTNQTSMYLCASSSGPIYEQYFGPGTRLTVT.

The CDR3 DNA reads TGCGCCAGCAGTGACTTCAGACTAGCGGGACAGTACGAGCAGTACTTC. It specifies CASSDFRLAGQYEQYF. This sequence joins TRBV10-1 and TRBJ2-7, with TRBD2 matching over 11 bases. The ends lost 3 bases at V and 4 bases at J; junction bases unmatched: 8. The CDR3 runs 16 residues. Germline values: CDR1 WNHNN, CDR2 SYGVQD (reference sequence).

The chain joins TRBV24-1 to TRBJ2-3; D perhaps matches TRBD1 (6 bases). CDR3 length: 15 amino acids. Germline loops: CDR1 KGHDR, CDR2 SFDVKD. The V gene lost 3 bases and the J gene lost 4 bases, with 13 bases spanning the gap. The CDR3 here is CATSDPLGQSDTQYF. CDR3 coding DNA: TGTGCCACCAGTGATCCCCTCGGACAGTCAGATACGCAGTATTTT.

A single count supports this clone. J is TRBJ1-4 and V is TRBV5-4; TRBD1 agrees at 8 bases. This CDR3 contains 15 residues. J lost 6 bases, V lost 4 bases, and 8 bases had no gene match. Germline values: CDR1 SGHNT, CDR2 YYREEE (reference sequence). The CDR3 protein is CASSGSRGRDEKLFF. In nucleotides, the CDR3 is TGTGCCAGCAGCGGTAGCAGGGGGCGCGATGAAAAACTGTTTTTT. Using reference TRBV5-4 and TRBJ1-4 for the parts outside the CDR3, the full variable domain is ETGVTQSPTHLIKTRGQQVTLRCSSQSGHNTVSWYQQALGQGPQFIFQYYREEENGRGNFPPRFSGLQFPNYSSELNVNALELDDSALYLCASSGSRGRDEKLFFGSGTQLSVL.

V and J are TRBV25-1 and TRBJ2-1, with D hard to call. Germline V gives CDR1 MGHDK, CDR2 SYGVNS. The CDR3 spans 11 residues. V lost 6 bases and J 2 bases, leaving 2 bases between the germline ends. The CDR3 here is CASSAYNEQFF. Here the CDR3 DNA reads TGTGCCAGCAGCGCCTACAATGAGCAGTTCTTC.

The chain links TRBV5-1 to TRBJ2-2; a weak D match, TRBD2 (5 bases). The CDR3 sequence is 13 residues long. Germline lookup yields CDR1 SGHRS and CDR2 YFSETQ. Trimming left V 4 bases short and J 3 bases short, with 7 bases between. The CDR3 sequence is CASSDGDTGELFF. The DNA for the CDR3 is TGCGCCAGCAGCGACGGGGACACCGGGGAGCTGTTTTTT.

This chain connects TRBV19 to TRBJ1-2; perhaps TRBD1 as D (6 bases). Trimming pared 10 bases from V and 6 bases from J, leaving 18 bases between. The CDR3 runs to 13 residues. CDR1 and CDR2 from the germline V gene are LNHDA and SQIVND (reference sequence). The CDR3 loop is CATRGAYLDGYTF. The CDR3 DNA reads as TGTGCCACAAGGGGGGCTTACCTGGATGGCTACACCTTC. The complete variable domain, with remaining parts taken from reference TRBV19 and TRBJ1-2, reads DGGITQSPKYLFRKEGQNVTLSCEQNLNHDAMYWYRQDPGQGLRLIYYSQIVNDFQKGDIAEGYSVSREKKESFPLTVTSAQKNPTAFYLCATRGAYLDGYTFGSGTRLTVV.

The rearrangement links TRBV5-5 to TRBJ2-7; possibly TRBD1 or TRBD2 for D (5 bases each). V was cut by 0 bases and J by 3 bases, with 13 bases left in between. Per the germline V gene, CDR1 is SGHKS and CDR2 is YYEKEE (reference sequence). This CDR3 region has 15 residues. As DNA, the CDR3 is TGTGCCAGCAGCTTGGCCGGGACGGCGATCTACGAGCAGTACTTC. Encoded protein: CASSLAGTAIYEQYF.

CDR3 in DNA: TGCGCCAGCAGCTCCCGGCAGTGTTCGAACACTGAAGCTTTCTTT. As protein: CASSSRQCSNTEAFF. V usage is TRBV5-1 and J usage is TRBJ1-1; D uncertain. The CDR3 contains 15 residues. Germline lookup yields CDR1 SGHRS and CDR2 YFSETQ. Trimming took off 3 bases at V and 1 base at J, with 13 bases between the two ends. The full variable domain, its missing parts supplied by reference TRBV5-1 and TRBJ1-1, is KAGVTQTPRYLIKTRGQQVTLSCSPISGHRSVSWYQQTPGQGLQFLFEYFSETQRNKGNFPGRFSGRQFSNSRSEMNVSTLELGDSALYLCASSSRQCSNTEAFFGQGTRLTVV.

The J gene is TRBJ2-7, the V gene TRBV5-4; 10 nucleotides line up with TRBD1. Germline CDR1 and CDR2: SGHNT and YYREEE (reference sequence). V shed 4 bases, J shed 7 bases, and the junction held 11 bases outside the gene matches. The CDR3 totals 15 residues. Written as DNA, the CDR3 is TGTGCCAGCAGCCATCCGGACAGGGGGAGAGGGGAGCAGTACTTC. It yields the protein CASSHPDRGRGEQYF. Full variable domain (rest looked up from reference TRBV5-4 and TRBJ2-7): ETGVTQSPTHLIKTRGQQVTLRCSSQSGHNTVSWYQQALGQGPQFIFQYYREEENGRGNFPPRFSGLQFPNYSSELNVNALELDDSALYLCASSHPDRGRGEQYFGPGTRLTVT.

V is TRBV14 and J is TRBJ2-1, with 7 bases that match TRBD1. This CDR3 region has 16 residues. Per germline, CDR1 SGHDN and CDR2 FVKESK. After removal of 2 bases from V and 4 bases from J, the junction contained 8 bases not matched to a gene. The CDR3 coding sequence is TGTGCCAGCAGCCAAAAATTCAGGGGACAGTACAATGAGCAGTTCTTC. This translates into CASSQKFRGQYNEQFF. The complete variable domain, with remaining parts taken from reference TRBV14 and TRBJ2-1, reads EAGVTQFPSHSVIEKGQTVTLRCDPISGHDNLYWYRRVMGKEIKFLLHFVKESKQDESGMPNNRFLAERTGGTYSTLKVQPAELEDSGVYFCASSQKFRGQYNEQFFGPGTRLTVL.

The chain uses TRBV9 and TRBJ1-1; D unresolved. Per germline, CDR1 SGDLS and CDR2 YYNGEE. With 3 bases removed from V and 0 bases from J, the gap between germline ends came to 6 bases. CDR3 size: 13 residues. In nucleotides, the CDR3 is TGTGCCAGCAGCGCTCGGGTGAACACTGAAGCTTTCTTT. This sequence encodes CASSARVNTEAFF.

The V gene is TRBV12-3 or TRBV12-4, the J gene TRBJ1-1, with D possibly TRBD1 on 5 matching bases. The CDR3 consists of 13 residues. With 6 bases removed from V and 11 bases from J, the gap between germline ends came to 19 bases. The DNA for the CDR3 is TGTGCCAGCAGACGTAACGGGGCAGGTGAGGCTTTCTTT. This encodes CASRRNGAGEAFF.

CDR3 region: CSVGRSSSYNEQFF. CDR3 bases: TGCAGCGTTGGGAGGTCCAGCTCCTACAATGAGCAGTTCTTC. The chain couples TRBV29-1 to TRBJ2-1; tentative D call: TRBD2 (5 bases). Trimming cost V 4 bases and J 0 bases, with 10 bases left between them. The CDR3 has 14 amino acids. Germline CDR1 and CDR2: SQVTM and ANQGSEA.

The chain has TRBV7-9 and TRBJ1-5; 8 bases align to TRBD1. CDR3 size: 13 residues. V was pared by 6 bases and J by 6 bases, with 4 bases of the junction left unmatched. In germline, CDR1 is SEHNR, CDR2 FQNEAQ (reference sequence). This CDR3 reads CASSLTGVQPQHF. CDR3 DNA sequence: TGTGCCAGCAGTTTGACAGGGGTTCAGCCCCAGCATTTT.

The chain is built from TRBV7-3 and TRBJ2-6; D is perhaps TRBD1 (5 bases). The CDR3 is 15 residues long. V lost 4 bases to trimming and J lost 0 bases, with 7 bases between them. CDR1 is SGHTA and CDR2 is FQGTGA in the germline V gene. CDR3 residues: CASSSQDSGANVLTF. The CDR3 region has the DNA TGTGCCAGCAGCTCACAGGACTCTGGGGCCAACGTCCTGACTTTC.

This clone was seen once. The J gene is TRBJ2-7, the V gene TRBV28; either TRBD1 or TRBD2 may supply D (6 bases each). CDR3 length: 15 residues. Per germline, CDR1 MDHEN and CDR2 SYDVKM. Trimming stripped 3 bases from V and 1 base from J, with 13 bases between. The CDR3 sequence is CASSLTGAGSYEQYF. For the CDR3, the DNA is TGTGCCAGCAGTTTGACGGGGGCAGGGTCCTACGAGCAGTACTTC.